These T cell receptor beta chains were read from a single sample in a study of T-cell memory formation after mild COVID-19. TCRdb re-analysed the 5' RACE reads in MiXCR, keeping a single row per CDR3 protein. Counted here are roughly 600,000 distinct CDR3 sequences, roughly 18% occurring once; the ten biggest clones make up 12%. What was sequenced was PBMCs or a T cell subset sorted from them (not recorded which). Every receptor here comes from an adult woman who had mild COVID-19 (a few samples of this study predate the infection). Cell type and time point are not known. The CDR3 runs from the conserved cysteine through the conserved F or W. D genes are given only for firm matches. Where a row states a size, it is once, few, many or the class of an expanded clone; other rows omit it.

>NA|few|TRBV6-1|TRBJ1-2
CASSEGGRSYGYTF
TGTGCCAGCAGTGAGGGGGGGCGAAGCTATGGCTACACCTTC
>NA|NA|TRBV7-9|TRBJ1-3
CASSPYQGQLVSGNTIYF
TGTGCCAGCAGCCCCTACCAAGGACAGCTGGTTTCTGGAAACACCATATATTTT
>NA|NA|TRBV5-1|TRBJ2-2
CASSLGTTKRELFF
TGCGCCAGCAGCCTAGGGACAACCAAGAGGGAGCTGTTTTTT
>TRBD2|NA|TRBV7-9|TRBJ2-1
CASSLGLAGGGKNEQFF
TGTGCCAGCAGCCTGGGACTAGCGGGAGGTGGGAAAAATGAGCAGTTCTTC
>TRBD2|NA|TRBV7-2|TRBJ2-3
CASRRGLAITDTQYF
TGTGCCAGCAGAAGAGGACTAGCCATCACAGATACGCAGTATTTT
>NA|NA|TRBV4-2|TRBJ1-2
CASSQDRGQGSGYTF
TGTGCCAGCAGCCAAGATCGAGGGCAGGGCAGCGGCTACACCTTC
>TRBD2|NA|TRBV7-9|TRBJ2-7
CASSFSSGSYEQYF
TGTGCCAGCAGCTTCTCTAGCGGGAGCTACGAGCAGTACTTC
>TRBD2|NA|TRBV6-5|TRBJ2-5
CASSPFQGLAGVETQYF
TGTGCCAGCAGCCCATTTCAGGGACTAGCGGGAGTGGAGACCCAGTACTTC
>NA|few|TRBV5-1|TRBJ2-6
CASSPKWGPGANVLTF
TGCGCCAGCAGCCCGAAATGGGGGCCGGGGGCCAACGTCCTGACTTTC
>TRBD1|NA|TRBV7-6|TRBJ2-5
CASRRGTGQETQYF
TGTGCCAGCAGAAGGGGGACAGGCCAAGAGACCCAGTACTTC
>TRBD1|few|TRBV12-3/TRBV12-4|TRBJ2-1
CASSRGQGARGSEQFF
TGTGCCAGCAGTCGAGGACAGGGGGCCCGGGGGTCTGAGCAGTTCTTC
>NA|few|TRBV4-1|TRBJ2-7
CASSQGNQLYEQYF
TGCGCCAGCAGCCAAGGGAACCAACTATACGAGCAGTACTTC
>NA|NA|TRBV7-8|TRBJ2-7
CASSFGVTSYEQYF
TGTGCCAGCAGCTTTGGAGTAACGTCCTACGAGCAGTACTTC
>TRBD1|few|TRBV4-1|TRBJ1-2
CASSAHGQDYGYTF
TGCGCCAGCAGCGCCCACGGACAGGACTATGGCTACACCTTC
>NA|many|TRBV12-3/TRBV12-4|TRBJ1-5
CASSLTEGRDPGHF
TGTGCCAGCAGTTTAACGGAGGGCCGGGATCCAGGGCATTTT
>NA|NA|TRBV11-2|TRBJ2-3
CASSLGFADTQYF
TGTGCCAGCAGCTTAGGGTTCGCAGATACGCAGTATTTT
>NA|few|TRBV11-1|TRBJ2-1
CASSLGAGQPSYNEQFF
TGTGCCAGCAGCTTAGGGGCGGGACAGCCCTCCTACAATGAGCAGTTCTTC
>NA|few|TRBV6-5|TRBJ1-2
CASSPLSGYYGYTF
TGTGCCAGCAGCCCCCTTTCAGGGTACTATGGCTACACCTTC
>TRBD2|few|TRBV7-3|TRBJ2-3
CASSLDAGEDTQYF
TGTGCCAGCAGCTTGGACGCGGGGGAGGATACGCAGTATTTT
>NA|NA|TRBV6-5|TRBJ1-1
CASKQGSTEAFF
TGTGCCAGCAAGCAGGGGAGCACTGAAGCTTTCTTT
>NA|NA|TRBV6-6|TRBJ2-1
CASRRVANYNEQFF
TGTGCCAGCAGGAGGGTGGCGAACTACAATGAGCAGTTCTTC
>TRBD2|NA|TRBV20-1|TRBJ2-4
CSAPTSGASKNIQYF
TGCAGTGCCCCTACTAGCGGAGCCTCCAAAAACATTCAGTACTTC
>NA|few|TRBV3-1|TRBJ1-2
CASSQWQAGGYTF
TGTGCCAGCAGCCAGTGGCAGGCTGGTGGCTACACCTTC
>NA|few|TRBV2|TRBJ1-1
CASRAPGGTEAFF
TGTGCCAGCAGGGCCCCCGGGGGAACTGAAGCTTTCTTT
>NA|few|TRBV20-1|TRBJ2-3
CSAGTDTQYF
TGCAGTGCCGGGACAGATACGCAGTATTTT
>TRBD2|few|TRBV13|TRBJ2-7
CASSLKAGGHEQYF
TGTGCCAGCAGCTTAAAAGCGGGAGGGCACGAGCAGTACTTC
>TRBD1|many|TRBV12-3/TRBV12-4|TRBJ2-7
CASSLWTGVYEQYF
TGTGCCAGCAGTTTGTGGACAGGGGTCTACGAGCAGTACTTC
>NA|few|TRBV4-1|TRBJ1-1
CASSQETDRNTEAFF
TGCGCCAGCAGCCAAGAAACAGACAGAAACACTGAAGCTTTCTTT
>TRBD2|few|TRBV27|TRBJ2-5
CASSLYPGGETQYF
TGTGCCAGCAGTTTATACCCGGGGGGGGAGACCCAGTACTTC
>TRBD2|NA|TRBV6-5|TRBJ2-7
CASSSPRREKQYF
TGTGCCAGCAGTTCCCCGCGGCGGGAGAAGCAGTACTTC
>NA|few|TRBV18|TRBJ1-4
CASSPLRGGSGNEKLFF
TGTGCCAGCTCACCCCTGCGCGGGGGGTCTGGTAATGAAAAACTGTTTTTT
>NA|few|TRBV6-2/TRBV6-3|TRBJ2-5
CASTSGRGDAETQYF
TGTGCCAGCACATCAGGGAGAGGGGACGCGGAGACCCAGTACTTC
>TRBD1|few|TRBV12-3/TRBV12-4|TRBJ2-2
CASRPGTGTGELFF
TGTGCCAGCAGGCCCGGGACAGGTACCGGGGAGCTGTTTTTT
>TRBD1|many|TRBV5-1|TRBJ1-1
CASSLSLTGGTEAFF
TGCGCCAGCAGCCTTTCCTTAACAGGGGGCACTGAAGCTTTCTTT
>TRBD1|NA|TRBV5-4|TRBJ2-7
CASSSWTGREQYF
TGTGCCAGCAGCTCGTGGACAGGGCGCGAGCAGTACTTC
>NA|many|TRBV7-6|TRBJ2-1
CASSLTEAYNEQFF
TGTGCCAGCAGCTTGACGGAAGCCTACAATGAGCAGTTCTTC
>NA|few|TRBV14|TRBJ2-5
CASSQDTYQETQYF
TGTGCCAGCAGCCAAGATACCTACCAAGAGACCCAGTACTTC
>NA|NA|TRBV30|TRBJ1-4
CAWSGRGRRGKLFF
TGTGCCTGGAGCGGCAGGGGTCGAAGGGGAAAACTGTTTTTT
>NA|NA|TRBV20-1|TRBJ1-1
CSALYPLNTEAFF
TGCAGTGCCCTCTATCCACTGAACACTGAAGCTTTCTTT
>NA|many|TRBV2|TRBJ2-1
CASKETSMSEQFF
TGTGCCAGCAAGGAGACCTCGATGTCTGAGCAGTTCTTC
>NA|few|TRBV20-1|TRBJ1-1
CSARGGLIGNTEAFF
TGCAGTGCTAGAGGGGGTCTGATTGGGAACACTGAAGCTTTCTTT
>NA|NA|TRBV12-3/TRBV12-4|TRBJ1-2
CASTGGTTNYGYTF
TGTGCCAGCACCGGGGGCACAACTAACTATGGCTACACCTTC
>TRBD2|NA|TRBV18|TRBJ2-7
CASSPTSGYGEQYF
TGTGCCAGCTCACCAACTAGCGGGTATGGCGAGCAGTACTTC